This note documents a single TCR beta chain sequence. The antigen remains unidentified. Assay: immunoSEQ multiplex PCR; the TCRdb copy retains only in-frame clones and omits some. The repertoire holds approximately 46,000 clones, with 80% to 90% as singletons. The CDR3 consists of 16 residues. Germline CDR1 is GTSNPN and CDR2 is SVGIG (reference sequence). V dropped 0 bases and J dropped 1 base, with 14 bases sitting between them. This specimen comes from a study of T cell clonotyping in hematopoietic cell transplantation. Study background: Cytoreduction preceded collection of pretransplant recipient samples. Study results and caveats: At the given depth, recipient repertoires were over 95% de novo clonotypes.

Time point here: recipient sample about 28 days before transplant, after cytoreduction. This TCR came from a man between 60 and 75 years old with biphenotypic leukemia. Some clones in this sample may be carry-over from other donors' samples. The chain links TRBV30 to TRBJ2-3, with D hard to call. The material was peripheral blood mononuclear cells, obtained before stem cell transplant. The CDR3 coding sequence is TGTGCCTGGAGTGTTCTTGTGGGGTTTGGCACAGATACGCAGTATTTT. Its translation is CAWSVLVGFGTDTQYF.